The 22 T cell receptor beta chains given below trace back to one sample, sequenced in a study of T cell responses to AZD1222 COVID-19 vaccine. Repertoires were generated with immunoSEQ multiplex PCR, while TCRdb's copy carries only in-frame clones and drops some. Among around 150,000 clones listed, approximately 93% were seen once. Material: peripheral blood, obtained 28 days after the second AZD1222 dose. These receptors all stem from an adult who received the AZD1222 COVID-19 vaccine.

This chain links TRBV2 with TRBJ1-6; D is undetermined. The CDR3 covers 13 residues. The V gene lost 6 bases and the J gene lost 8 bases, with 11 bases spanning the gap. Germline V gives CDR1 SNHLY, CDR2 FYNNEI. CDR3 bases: TGTGCCAGCAGAGGCGATGGGGATTCACCCCTCCACTTT. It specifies CASRGDGDSPLHF.

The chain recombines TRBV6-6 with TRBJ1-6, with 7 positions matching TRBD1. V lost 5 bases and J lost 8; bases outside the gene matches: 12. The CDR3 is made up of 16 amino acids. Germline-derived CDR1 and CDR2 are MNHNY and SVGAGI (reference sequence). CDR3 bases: TGTGCCAGCAGTAGACCGACAAGGGGGACAGATTCACCCCTCCACTTT. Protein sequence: CASSRPTRGTDSPLHF.

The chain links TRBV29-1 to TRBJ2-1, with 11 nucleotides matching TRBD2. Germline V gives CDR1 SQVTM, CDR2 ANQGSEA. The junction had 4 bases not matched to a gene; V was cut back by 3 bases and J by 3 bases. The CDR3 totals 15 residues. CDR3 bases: TGCAGCGTTGATGGGACTAGCGGTTTCTACAATGAGCAGTTCTTC. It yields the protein CSVDGTSGFYNEQFF.

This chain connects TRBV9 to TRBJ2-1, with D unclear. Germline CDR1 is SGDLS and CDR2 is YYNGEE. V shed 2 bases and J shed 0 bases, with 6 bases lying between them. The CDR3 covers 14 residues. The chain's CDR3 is CASSVFPSYNEQFF. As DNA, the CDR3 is TGTGCCAGCAGCGTTTTCCCCTCCTACAATGAGCAGTTCTTC.

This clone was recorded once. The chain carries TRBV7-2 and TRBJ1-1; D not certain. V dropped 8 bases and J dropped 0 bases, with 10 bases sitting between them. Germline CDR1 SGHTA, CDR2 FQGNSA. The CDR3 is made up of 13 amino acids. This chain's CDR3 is CASLGRLNTEAFF. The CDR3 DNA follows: TGTGCCAGCCTAGGACGTTTGAACACTGAAGCTTTCTTT.

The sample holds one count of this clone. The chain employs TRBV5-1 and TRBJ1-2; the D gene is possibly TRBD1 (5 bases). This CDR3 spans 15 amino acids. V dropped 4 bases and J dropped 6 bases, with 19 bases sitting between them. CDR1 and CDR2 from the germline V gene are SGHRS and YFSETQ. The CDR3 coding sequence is TGCGCCAGCAGCCGACGAATGACAGCAGTCGATGGCTACACCTTC. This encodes CASSRRMTAVDGYTF.

The CDR3 loop is CASRLTGQETQYF. CDR3 nucleotide sequence: TGTGCCAGCAGGTTAACAGGGCAAGAGACCCAGTACTTC. This chain joins TRBV28 and TRBJ2-5, with TRBD1 as a possible D gene (6 bases). V lost 6 bases and J 2 bases, leaving 10 bases between the germline ends. CDR1 and CDR2 from the germline V gene are MDHEN and SYDVKM. CDR3 length equals 13 residues.

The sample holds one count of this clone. The CDR3, as DNA: TGTGCCAGCAGCTTGGGTGAAAACTCCTACAATGAGCAGTTCTTC. Protein: CASSLGENSYNEQFF. V is TRBV5-6 and J is TRBJ2-1; D unclear. V dropped 0 bases and J dropped 0 bases, with 7 bases sitting between them. CDR3 length: 15 residues. In germline, CDR1 is SGHDT, CDR2 YYEEEE.

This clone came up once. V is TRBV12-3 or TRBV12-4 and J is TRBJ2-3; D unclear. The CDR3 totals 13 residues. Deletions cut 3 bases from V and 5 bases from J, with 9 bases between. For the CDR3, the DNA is TGTGCCAGCAGTTTTGTTATTGAAGATACGCAGTATTTT. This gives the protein CASSFVIEDTQYF.

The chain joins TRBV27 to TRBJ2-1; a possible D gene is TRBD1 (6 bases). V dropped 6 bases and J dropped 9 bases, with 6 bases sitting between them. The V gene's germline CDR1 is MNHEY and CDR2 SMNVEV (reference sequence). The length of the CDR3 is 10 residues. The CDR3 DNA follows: TGTGCCAGCAGAGGGGGTGAGCAGTTCTTC. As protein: CASRGGEQFF.

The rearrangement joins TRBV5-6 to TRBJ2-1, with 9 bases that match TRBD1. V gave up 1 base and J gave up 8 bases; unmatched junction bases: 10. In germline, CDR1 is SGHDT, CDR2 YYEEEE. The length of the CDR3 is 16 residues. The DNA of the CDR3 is TGTGCCAGCAGCTTGTCCGGGACAGGGCCCCTTGATGAGCAGTTCTTC. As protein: CASSLSGTGPLDEQFF.

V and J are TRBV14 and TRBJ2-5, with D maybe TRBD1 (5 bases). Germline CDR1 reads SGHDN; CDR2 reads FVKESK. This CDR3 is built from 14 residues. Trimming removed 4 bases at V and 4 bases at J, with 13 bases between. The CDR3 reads CASSLGAGLETQYF. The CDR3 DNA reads TGTGCCAGCAGCCTAGGGGCAGGGCTAGAGACCCAGTACTTC.

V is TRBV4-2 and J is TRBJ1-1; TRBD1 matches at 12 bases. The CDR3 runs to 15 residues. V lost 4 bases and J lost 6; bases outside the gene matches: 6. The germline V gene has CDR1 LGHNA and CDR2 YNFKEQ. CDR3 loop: CASSPSGQGASEAFF. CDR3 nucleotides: TGTGCCAGCAGCCCGTCGGGACAGGGGGCGTCTGAAGCTTTCTTT.

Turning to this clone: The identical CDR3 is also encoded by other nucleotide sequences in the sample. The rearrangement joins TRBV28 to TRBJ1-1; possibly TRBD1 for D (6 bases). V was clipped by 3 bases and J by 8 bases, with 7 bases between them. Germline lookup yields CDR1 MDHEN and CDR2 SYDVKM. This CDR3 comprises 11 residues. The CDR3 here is CASSFGTEAFF. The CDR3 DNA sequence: TGTGCCAGCAGTTTCGGGACAGAAGCTTTCTTT.

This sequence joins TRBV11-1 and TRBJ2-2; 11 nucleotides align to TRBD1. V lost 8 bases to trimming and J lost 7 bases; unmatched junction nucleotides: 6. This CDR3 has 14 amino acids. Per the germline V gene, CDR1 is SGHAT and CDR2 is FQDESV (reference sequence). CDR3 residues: CASGQGATGGELFF. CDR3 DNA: TGTGCCAGCGGACAGGGGGCTACTGGCGGGGAGCTGTTTTTT.

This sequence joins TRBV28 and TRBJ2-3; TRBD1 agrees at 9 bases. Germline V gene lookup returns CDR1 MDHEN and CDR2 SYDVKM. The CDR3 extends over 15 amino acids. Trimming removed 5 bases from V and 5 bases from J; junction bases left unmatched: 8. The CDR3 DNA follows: TGTGCCAGCAGTCCAGTACAGGGGGCAATAGATACGCAGTATTTT. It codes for CASSPVQGAIDTQYF.

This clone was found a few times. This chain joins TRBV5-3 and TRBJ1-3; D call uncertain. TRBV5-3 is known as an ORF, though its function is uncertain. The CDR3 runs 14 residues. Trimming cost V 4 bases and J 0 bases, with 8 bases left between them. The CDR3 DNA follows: TGTGCCAGAAGCCGGGTGACCTCTGGAAACACCATATATTTT. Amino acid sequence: CARSRVTSGNTIYF.

Written as DNA, the CDR3 is TGCAGCGTTGAAGACGAAAGGCAGGTGGGCTACTATGGCTACACCTTC. Amino acids: CSVEDERQVGYYGYTF. V is TRBV29-1 and J is TRBJ1-2; D not resolved. This CDR3 region has 16 residues. Germline V CDR1 and CDR2: SQVTM, ANQGSEA. V lost 0 bases to trimming and J lost 3 bases, with 17 bases between them.

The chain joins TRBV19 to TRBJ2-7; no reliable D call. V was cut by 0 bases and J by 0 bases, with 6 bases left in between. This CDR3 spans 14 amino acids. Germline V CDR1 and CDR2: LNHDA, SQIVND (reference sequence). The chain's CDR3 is CASSIDWGSYEQYF. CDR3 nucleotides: TGTGCCAGTAGTATAGATTGGGGCTCCTACGAGCAGTACTTC.

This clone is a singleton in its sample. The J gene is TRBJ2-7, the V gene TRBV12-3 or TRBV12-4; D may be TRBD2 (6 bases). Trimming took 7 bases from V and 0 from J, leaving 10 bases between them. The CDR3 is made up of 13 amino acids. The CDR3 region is CASKAGPSYEQYF. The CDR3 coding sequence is TGTGCCAGCAAAGCGGGTCCCTCCTACGAGCAGTACTTC.

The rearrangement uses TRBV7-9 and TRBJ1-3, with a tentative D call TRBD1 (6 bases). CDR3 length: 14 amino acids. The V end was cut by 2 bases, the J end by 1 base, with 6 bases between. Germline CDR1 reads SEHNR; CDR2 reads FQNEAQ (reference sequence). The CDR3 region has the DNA TGTGCCAGCAGCTTAACAGGGTCTGGAAACACCATATATTTT. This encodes CASSLTGSGNTIYF.

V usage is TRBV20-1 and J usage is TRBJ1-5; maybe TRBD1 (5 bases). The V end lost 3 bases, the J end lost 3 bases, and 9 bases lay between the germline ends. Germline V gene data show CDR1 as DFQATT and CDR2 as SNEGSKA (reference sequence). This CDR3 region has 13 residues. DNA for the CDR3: TGCAGTGCTAGTCAAGGGGTCAATCAGCCCCAGCATTTT. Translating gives CSASQGVNQPQHF.